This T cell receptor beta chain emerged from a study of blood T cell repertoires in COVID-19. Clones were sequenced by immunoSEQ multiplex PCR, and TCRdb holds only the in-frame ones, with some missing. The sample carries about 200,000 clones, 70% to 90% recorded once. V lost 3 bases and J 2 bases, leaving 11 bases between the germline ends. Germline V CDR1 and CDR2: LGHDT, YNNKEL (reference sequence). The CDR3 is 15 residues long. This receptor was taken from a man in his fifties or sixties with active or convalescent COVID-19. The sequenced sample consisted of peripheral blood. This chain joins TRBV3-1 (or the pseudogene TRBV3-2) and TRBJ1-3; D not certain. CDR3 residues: CASSQSWTAGNTIYF. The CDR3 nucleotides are TGTGCCAGCAGCCAGAGCTGGACTGCTGGAAACACCATATATTTT.